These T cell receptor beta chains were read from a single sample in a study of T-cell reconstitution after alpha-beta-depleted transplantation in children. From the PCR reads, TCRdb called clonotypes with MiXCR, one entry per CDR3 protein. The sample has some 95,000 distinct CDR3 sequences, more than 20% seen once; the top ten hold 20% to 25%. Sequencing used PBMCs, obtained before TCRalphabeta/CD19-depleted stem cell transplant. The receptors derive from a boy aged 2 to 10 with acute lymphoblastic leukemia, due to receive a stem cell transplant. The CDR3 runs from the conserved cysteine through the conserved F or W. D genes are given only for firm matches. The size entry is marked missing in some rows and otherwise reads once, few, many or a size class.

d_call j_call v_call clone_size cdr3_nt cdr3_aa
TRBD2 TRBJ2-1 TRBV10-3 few TGTGCCATCAGGGGGACTAGCGGGACTAGTGAGCAGTTCTTC CAIRGTSGTSEQFF
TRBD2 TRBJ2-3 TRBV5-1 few TGCGCCAGCAGCTTGGCTCCTAGCGGGAGCGCTCCCAACACAGATACGCAGTATTTT CASSLAPSGSAPNTDTQYF
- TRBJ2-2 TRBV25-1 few TGTGCCAGCAGCTACGCCGGCAGCACCGGGGAGCTGTTTTTT CASSYAGSTGELFF
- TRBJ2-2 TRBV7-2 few TGTGCCAGCAGCTTTCGTGGCCCCAACACCGGGGAGCTGTTTTTT CASSFRGPNTGELFF
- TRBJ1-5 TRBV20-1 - TGCGGGTCTGTTCCAGGGGCCGGGAATCAGCCCCAGCATTTT CGSVPGAGNQPQHF
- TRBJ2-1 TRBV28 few TGTGCCAGCAGTTTGGGAGGTCACAACAATGAGCAGTTCTTC CASSLGGHNNEQFF
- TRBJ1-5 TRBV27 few TGTGCCAGCAGTTTACAGGGTCAGCCCCAGCATTTT CASSLQGQPQHF
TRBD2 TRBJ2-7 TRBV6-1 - TGTGCCAGCAGTCAACCGACTAGCGGGAGATCGGGCGAGCAGTACTTC CASSQPTSGRSGEQYF
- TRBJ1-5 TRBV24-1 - TGTGCCACCAGTGCGTCGGAGGGCAATCAGCCCCAGCATTTT CATSASEGNQPQHF
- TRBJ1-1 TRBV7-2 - TGTGCCAGCAGCCCTCTTAATCAAGCTTTCTTT CASSPLNQAFF
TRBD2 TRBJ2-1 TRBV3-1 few TGTGCCAGCAGCCAGGTCGCTAGCGGAGGCTACAATGAGCAGTTCTTC CASSQVASGGYNEQFF
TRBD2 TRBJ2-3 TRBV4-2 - TGTGCCAGCAGCCAAGTCCCGACTAGCGGAGGGCCAAAAGATACGCAGTATTTT CASSQVPTSGGPKDTQYF
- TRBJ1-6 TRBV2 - TGTGCCAGCCGGAGGGAGGGGAGCTCACCCCTCCACTTT CASRREGSSPLHF
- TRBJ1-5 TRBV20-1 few TGCAGTGCTAGAAGGCACCAAAGCAATCAGCCCCAGCATTTT CSARRHQSNQPQHF
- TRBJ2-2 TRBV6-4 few TGTGCCAGCAGTGACTCCACCGGGGAGCTGTTTTTT CASSDSTGELFF
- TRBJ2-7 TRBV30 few TGTGCCTCCAAGATGAGCTCCTACGAGCAGTACTTC CASKMSSYEQYF
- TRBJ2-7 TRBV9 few TGTGCCAGCAGCGTAACCGGTTCGGGGGAGCAGTACTTC CASSVTGSGEQYF
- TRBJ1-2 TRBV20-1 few TGCAGTGCTCCGTTGGGGGACGTCAAGTATGGCTACACCTTC CSAPLGDVKYGYTF
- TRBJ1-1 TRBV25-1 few TGTGCCAGCAGTGATACCGTGGACAGCCCGGGAATGGTTTTCTTT CASSDTVDSPGMVFF
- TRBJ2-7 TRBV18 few TGTGCCAGCTCACCCGACGGGGTGAGGGCCTACGAGCAGTACTTC CASSPDGVRAYEQYF
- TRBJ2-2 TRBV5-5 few TGTGCCAGCAGCCCCGTTAGGTCCGGGGAGCTGTTTTTT CASSPVRSGELFF
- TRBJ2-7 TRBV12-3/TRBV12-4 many TGTGCCAGCAGTGCGCGGACGGGGAGCTCCTACGAGCAGTACTTC CASSARTGSSYEQYF
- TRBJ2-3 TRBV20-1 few TGCAGTGCCCAGGACGAGGGGGATACGCAGTATTTT CSAQDEGDTQYF
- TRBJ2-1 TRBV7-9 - TGTGCCAGCAGCCCCGTAGTAGCGGAGCAGTTCTTC CASSPVVAEQFF